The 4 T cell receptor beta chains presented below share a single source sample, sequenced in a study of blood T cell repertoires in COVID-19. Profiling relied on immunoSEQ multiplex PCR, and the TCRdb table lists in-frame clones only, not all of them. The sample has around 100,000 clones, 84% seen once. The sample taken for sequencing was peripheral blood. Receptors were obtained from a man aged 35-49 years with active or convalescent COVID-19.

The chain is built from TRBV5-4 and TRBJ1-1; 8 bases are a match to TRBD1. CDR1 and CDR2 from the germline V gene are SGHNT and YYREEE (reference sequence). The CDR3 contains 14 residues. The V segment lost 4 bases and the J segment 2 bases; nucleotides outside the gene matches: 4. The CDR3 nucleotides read TGTGCCAGCAGCCCCGGACAGGGAAACACTGAAGCTTTCTTT. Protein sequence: CASSPGQGNTEAFF.

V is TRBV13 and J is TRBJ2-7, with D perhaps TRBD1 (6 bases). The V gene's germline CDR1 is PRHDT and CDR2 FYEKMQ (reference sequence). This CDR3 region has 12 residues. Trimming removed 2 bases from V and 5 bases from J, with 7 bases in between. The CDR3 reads CASSLSGDEQYF. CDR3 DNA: TGTGCCAGCAGCTTATCAGGGGACGAGCAGTACTTC.

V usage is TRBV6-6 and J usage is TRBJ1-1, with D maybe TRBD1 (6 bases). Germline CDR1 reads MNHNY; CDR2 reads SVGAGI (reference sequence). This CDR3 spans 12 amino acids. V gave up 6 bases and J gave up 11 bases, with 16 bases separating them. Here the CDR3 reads CASSTKGGLAFF. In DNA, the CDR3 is TGTGCCAGCAGCACAAAAGGGGGTTTGGCTTTCTTT.

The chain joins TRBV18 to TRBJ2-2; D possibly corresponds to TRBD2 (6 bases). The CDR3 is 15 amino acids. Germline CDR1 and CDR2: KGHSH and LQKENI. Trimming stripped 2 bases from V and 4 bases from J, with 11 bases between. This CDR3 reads CASSPGGAVTGELFF. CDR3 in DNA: TGTGCCAGCTCACCAGGCGGGGCGGTCACCGGGGAGCTGTTTTTT.